This TCR beta chain was sequenced for a study of regulatory T cells in long-lasting Graves disease. Deletions cut 7 bases from V and 4 bases from J, with 17 bases between. This CDR3 spans 15 amino acids. The V gene's germline CDR1 is MNHEY and CDR2 SMNVEV (reference sequence). Libraries of TCR beta came from iRepertoire HTBI primers plus Arm-PCR of CDR3 regions. TCRdb used MiXCR to reprocess the multiplex PCR reads, holding one entry per CDR3 protein. The sample records about 460,000 distinct CDR3 sequences, 22% being singletons. Time point reported: persistent/refractory GD, antithyroid drugs over 5 years with positive TRAb. PBMCs were the source of the RNA used for TCR sequencing. Patients met American Thyroid Association criteria for Graves' disease. The study's findings and limits: Only a small sample size was used, which may have cut accuracy. TRBV28, TRBJ1-2 and TRBJ2-5 were favored in persistent disease.

Worth noting for this clonotype: Its antigen remains unidentified.

This specimen consisted of peripheral blood mononuclear cells (PBMCs), obtained when the disease was refractory, from a patient treated with antithyroid drugs. The receptor was isolated from a female donor with Graves disease. This chain joins TRBV27 and TRBJ2-1, with D maybe TRBD2 (5 bases). CDR3 nucleotides: TGTGCCAGCACCTCAAACCTGGACTCGTACAATGAGCAGTTCTTC. This sequence encodes CASTSNLDSYNEQFF.